A selection of T cell receptor beta chains follows, all from one sample in a study of CD8 T cells in Susac syndrome. TCRdb redid the calling of the immunoSEQ multiplex PCR reads with MiXCR, one entry per CDR3 protein. This sample has 150,000 to 200,000 distinct CDR3 sequences, with 90% to 95% found just once. The sample consisted of CD4+ T cells from PBMCs. The origin of the receptors is a human donor in good health. CDR3s include the opening cysteine and the closing phenylalanine or tryptophan.

>TRBV13|TRBJ2-1
CASSLLAGGAYNEQFF
>TRBV6-1|TRBJ2-3
CASSTSDSAGTDTQYF
>TRBV5-4|TRBJ2-1
CASNTDTEHNEQFF
>TRBV7-6|TRBJ2-3
CASSLARDYTDTQYF
>TRBV12-3/TRBV12-4|TRBJ2-2
CASTLWRGFDTGELFF
>TRBV3-1|TRBJ2-3
CASRAFGSGTDTQYF
>TRBV30|TRBJ2-3
CAWSPRGRTDTQYF
>TRBV4-3|TRBJ1-4
CASSPQGDLEKLFF
>TRBV3-1|TRBJ1-3
CASSQYRSSLSGNTIYF
>TRBV5-6|TRBJ1-1
CASSYLTGGTEAFF
>TRBV4-2|TRBJ1-6
CASSQIGTESSHLHF
>TRBV6-2/TRBV6-3|TRBJ1-5
CASSYSSPNQPQHF
>TRBV27|TRBJ2-4
CASSPPPTGRAKNIQYF